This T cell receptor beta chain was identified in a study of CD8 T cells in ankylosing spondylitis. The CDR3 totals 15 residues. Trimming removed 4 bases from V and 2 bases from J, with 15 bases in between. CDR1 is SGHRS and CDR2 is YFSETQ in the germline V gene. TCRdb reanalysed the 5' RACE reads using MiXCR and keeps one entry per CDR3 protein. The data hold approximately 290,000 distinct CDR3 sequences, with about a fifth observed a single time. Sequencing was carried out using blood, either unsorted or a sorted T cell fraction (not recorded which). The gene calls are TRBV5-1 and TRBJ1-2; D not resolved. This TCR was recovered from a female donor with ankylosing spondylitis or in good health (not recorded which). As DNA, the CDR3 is TGCGCCAGCAGCCCGCAAAGAGCTGGGAACTATGGCTACACCTTC. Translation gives CASSPQRAGNYGYTF.